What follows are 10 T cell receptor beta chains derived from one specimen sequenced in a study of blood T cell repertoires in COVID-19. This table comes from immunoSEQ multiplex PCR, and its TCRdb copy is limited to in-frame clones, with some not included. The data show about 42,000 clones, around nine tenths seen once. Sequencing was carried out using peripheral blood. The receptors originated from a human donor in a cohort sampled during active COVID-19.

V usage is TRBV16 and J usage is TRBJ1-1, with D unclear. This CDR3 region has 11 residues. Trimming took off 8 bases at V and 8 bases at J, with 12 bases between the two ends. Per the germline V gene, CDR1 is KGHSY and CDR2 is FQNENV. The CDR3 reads CASGFGDEAFF. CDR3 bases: TGTGCCAGCGGCTTCGGAGACGAAGCTTTCTTT. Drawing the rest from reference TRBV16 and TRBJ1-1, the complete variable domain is GEEVAQTPKHLVRGEGQKAKLYCAPIKGHSYVFWYQQVLKNEFKFLISFQNENVFDETGMPKERFSAKCLPNSPCSLEIQATKLEDSAVYFCASGFGDEAFFGQGTRLTVV.

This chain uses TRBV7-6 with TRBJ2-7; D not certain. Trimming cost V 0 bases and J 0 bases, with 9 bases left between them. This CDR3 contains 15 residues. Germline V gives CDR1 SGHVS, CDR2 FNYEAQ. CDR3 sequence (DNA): TGTGCCAGCAGCTTAGCCTTGGCCCCCTCCTACGAGCAGTACTTC. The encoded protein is CASSLALAPSYEQYF.

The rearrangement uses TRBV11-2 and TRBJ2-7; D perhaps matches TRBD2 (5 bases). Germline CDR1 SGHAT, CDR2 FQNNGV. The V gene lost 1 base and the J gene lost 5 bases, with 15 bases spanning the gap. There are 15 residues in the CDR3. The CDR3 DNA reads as TGTGCCAGCAGCTTAGGGAAGGGTGGGAGCCACGAGCAGTACTTC. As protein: CASSLGKGGSHEQYF.

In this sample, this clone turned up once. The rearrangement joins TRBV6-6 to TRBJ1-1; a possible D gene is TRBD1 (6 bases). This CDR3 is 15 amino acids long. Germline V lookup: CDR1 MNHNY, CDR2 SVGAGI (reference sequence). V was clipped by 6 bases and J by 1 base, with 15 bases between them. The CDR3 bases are TGTGCCAGCAGGACTCTAGGGGGTACGAACACTGAAGCTTTCTTT. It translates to CASRTLGGTNTEAFF.

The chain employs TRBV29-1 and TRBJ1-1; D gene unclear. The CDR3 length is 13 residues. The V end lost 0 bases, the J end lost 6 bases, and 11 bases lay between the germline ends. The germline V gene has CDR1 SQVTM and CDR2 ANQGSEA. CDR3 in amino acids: CSVEERGMAEAFF. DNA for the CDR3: TGCAGCGTTGAAGAAAGAGGGATGGCTGAAGCTTTCTTT.

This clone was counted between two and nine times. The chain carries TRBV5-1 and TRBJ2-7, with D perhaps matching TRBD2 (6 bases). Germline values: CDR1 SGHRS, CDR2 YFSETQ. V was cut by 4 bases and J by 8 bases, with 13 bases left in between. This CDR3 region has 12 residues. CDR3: CASSTEGGQQYF. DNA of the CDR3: TGCGCCAGCAGCACGGAGGGAGGCCAGCAGTACTTC.

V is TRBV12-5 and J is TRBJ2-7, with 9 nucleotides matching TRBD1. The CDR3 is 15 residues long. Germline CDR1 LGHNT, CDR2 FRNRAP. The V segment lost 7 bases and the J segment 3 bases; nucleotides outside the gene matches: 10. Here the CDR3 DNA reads TGTGCTAGTGTTTCGGCCGGGACAGGGATCTACGAGCAGTACTTC. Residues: CASVSAGTGIYEQYF. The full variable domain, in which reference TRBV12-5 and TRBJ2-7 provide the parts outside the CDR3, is DARVTQTPRHKVTEMGQEVTMRCQPILGHNTVFWYRQTMMQGLELLAYFRNRAPLDDSGMPKDRFSAEMPDATLATLKIQPSEPRDSAVYFCASVSAGTGIYEQYFGPGTRLTVT.

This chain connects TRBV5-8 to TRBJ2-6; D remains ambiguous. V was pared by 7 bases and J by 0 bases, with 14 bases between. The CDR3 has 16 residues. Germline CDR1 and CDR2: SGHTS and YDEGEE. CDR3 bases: TGTGCCAGCCAAAAAAGAGGCATCTCTGGGGCCAACGTCCTGACTTTC. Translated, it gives CASQKRGISGANVLTF. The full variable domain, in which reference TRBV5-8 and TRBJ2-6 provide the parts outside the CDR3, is EAGVTQSPTHLIKTRGQQATLRCSPISGHTSVYWYQQALGLGLQFLLWYDEGEERNRGNFPPRFSGRQFPNYSSELNVNALELEDSALYLCASQKRGISGANVLTFGAGSRLTVL.

The DNA of the CDR3 is TGTGCCAGCAGTTACTCTGGCGAGGGGGGGGAGCAGTACTTC. The encoded protein is CASSYSGEGGEQYF. This sequence joins TRBV6-6 and TRBJ2-7; maybe TRBD2 (7 bases). The length of the CDR3 is 14 residues. The germline V and J ends were trimmed by 0 bases and 7 bases, with 13 bases remaining between them. Germline values: CDR1 MNHNY, CDR2 SVGAGI (reference sequence).

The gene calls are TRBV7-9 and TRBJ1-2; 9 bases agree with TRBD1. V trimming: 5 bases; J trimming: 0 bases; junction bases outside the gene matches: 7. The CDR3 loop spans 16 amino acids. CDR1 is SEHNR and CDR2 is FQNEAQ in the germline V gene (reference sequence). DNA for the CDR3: TGTGCCAGCAGCGAACAGGGGGCCCTCCCTAACTATGGCTACACCTTC. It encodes CASSEQGALPNYGYTF.